The text below deals with one T cell receptor beta chain. These data come from a study of blood T cell repertoires in COVID-19. On the study more broadly: T cells, B-cell-depleted T cells, or PBMCs supplied cDNA or gDNA.

The assay was immunoSEQ multiplex PCR, and TCRdb's table has in-frame clones only and misses some. The data hold around 73,000 clones, with under 90% observed a single time. The CDR3 loop spans 15 amino acids. The V and J ends lost 6 bases and 3 bases, in that order; junction bases with no gene match: 9. Germline V gene lookup returns CDR1 SEHNR and CDR2 FQNEAQ (reference sequence). The rearrangement uses TRBV7-9 and TRBJ2-5; 8 nucleotides agree with TRBD2. Sequencing was performed on peripheral blood. This TCR derives from a woman aged 60 to 75 with acute or convalescent COVID-19. In DNA, the CDR3 is TGTGCCAGCAGAAGATCTAGCGGGCATGAAGAGACCCAGTACTTC. Protein product: CASRRSSGHEETQYF.